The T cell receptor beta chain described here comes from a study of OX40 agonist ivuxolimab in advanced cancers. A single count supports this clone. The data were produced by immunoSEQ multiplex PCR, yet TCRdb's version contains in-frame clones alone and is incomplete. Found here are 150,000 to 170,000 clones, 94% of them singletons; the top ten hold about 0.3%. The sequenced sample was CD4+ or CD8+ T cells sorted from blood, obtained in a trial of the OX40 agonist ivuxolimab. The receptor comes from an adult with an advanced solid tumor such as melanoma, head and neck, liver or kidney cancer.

The CDR3, as DNA: TGCAGCGTTGAAGATCACGGCGGTAGCACAGATACGCAGTATTTT. Its protein product is CSVEDHGGSTDTQYF. The chain uses TRBV29-1 and TRBJ2-3; D gene unclear. From germline, CDR1 is SQVTM and CDR2 ANQGSEA. V gave up 0 bases and J gave up 0 bases, with 10 bases separating them. The CDR3 is 15 amino acids.